These 9 T cell receptor beta chains came from one sample sequenced in a study of blood T cell repertoires in COVID-19. Libraries were prepared by immunoSEQ multiplex PCR; TCRdb keeps only in-frame clonotypes and omits some of them. The table lists just over 300,000 clones, roughly 89% of them singletons. Sequenced sample: PBMCs or T cells enriched from blood (not recorded which). Every receptor here comes from a woman in her late teens or twenties with acute COVID-19.

CDR3 nucleotide sequence: TGTGCCAGCAGCCAAGGTTCAGGATACTCTGGAAACACCATATATTTT. This encodes CASSQGSGYSGNTIYF. The chain recombines TRBV3-1 (or the pseudogene TRBV3-2) with TRBJ1-3; no clear D. This CDR3 contains 16 residues. The V and J ends lost 1 base and 0 bases respectively, with 10 bases between them. CDR1 LGHDT and CDR2 YNNKEL come from the germline V gene (reference sequence).

V and J are TRBV2 and TRBJ2-1, with TRBD2 as a possible D gene (6 bases). Germline lookup yields CDR1 SNHLY and CDR2 FYNNEI. V gave up 6 bases and J gave up 9 bases, with 12 bases separating them. The CDR3 is 12 residues long. CDR3 loop: CASRGEVTEQFF. CDR3 sequence (DNA): TGTGCCAGCAGGGGGGAGGTAACTGAGCAGTTCTTC. The full variable domain, completed using reference TRBV2 and TRBJ2-1, is EPEVTQTPSHQVTQMGQEVILRCVPISNHLYFYWYRQILGQKVEFLVSFYNNEISEKSEIFDDQFSVERPDGSNFTLKIRSTKLEDSAMYFCASRGEVTEQFFGPGTRLTVL.

The chain has TRBV19 and TRBJ1-2; TRBD1 might be the D (6 bases). Germline values: CDR1 LNHDA, CDR2 SQIVND (reference sequence). V was trimmed by 1 base and J by 4 bases, leaving 13 bases between them. The CDR3 has 15 amino acids. The DNA for the CDR3 is TGTGCCAGTAGTATAGCAGGGGTGGACGGCTATGGCTACACCTTC. Amino acid sequence: CASSIAGVDGYGYTF.

J is TRBJ1-6 and V is TRBV19; D is perhaps TRBD1 (5 bases). Deletions cut 7 bases from V and 4 bases from J, with 8 bases between. The V gene's germline CDR1 is LNHDA and CDR2 SQIVND (reference sequence). This CDR3 has 13 amino acids. The CDR3 is CASISGYNSPLHF. The CDR3 region has the DNA TGTGCCAGTATATCAGGGTATAATTCACCCCTCCACTTT. The entire variable domain, with the rest obtained from reference TRBV19 and TRBJ1-6, is as follows: DGGITQSPKYLFRKEGQNVTLSCEQNLNHDAMYWYRQDPGQGLRLIYYSQIVNDFQKGDIAEGYSVSREKKESFPLTVTSAQKNPTAFYLCASISGYNSPLHFGNGTRLTVT.

The rearrangement links TRBV10-3 to TRBJ1-3; the match to TRBD1 covers 10 bases. The V gene end was trimmed by 3 bases and the J gene end by 2 bases; junction bases not matched to a gene: 7. From germline, CDR1 is ENHRY and CDR2 SYGVKD. The length of the CDR3 is 17 residues. CDR3: CAISDPLGQGTGNTIYF. The CDR3 region has the DNA TGTGCCATCAGTGACCCTTTGGGACAGGGGACTGGAAACACCATATATTTT.

The rearrangement uses TRBV28 and TRBJ1-2; possibly TRBD1 for D (5 bases). Germline-derived CDR1 and CDR2 are MDHEN and SYDVKM. Trimming shortened V by 4 bases and J by 0 bases, and 9 bases separated the two germline ends. This CDR3 contains 14 residues. The CDR3 coding sequence is TGTGCCAGCAGTTCGGGACTAGCTAACTATGGCTACACCTTC. Translating it yields CASSSGLANYGYTF.

The chain couples TRBV3-1 (or the pseudogene TRBV3-2) to TRBJ1-3, with a weak D call TRBD1 (5 bases). The length of the CDR3 is 18 residues. Trimming cost V 1 base and J 0 bases, with 16 bases left between them. The germline gives CDR1 LGHDT, CDR2 YNNKEL (reference sequence). CDR3 DNA sequence: TGTGCCAGCAGCCAAGTGGAGGGGACGTATGGCTCTGGAAACACCATATATTTT. Protein product: CASSQVEGTYGSGNTIYF.

The chain joins TRBV28 to TRBJ1-2; 8 nucleotides align to TRBD1. Germline lookup yields CDR1 MDHEN and CDR2 SYDVKM. This CDR3 is built from 14 residues. The V gene end was trimmed by 3 bases and the J gene end by 4 bases; junction bases not matched to a gene: 4. DNA for the CDR3: TGTGCCAGCAGTTTGTCAGGGGGCCTCTATGGCTACACCTTC. Protein: CASSLSGGLYGYTF.

The rearrangement uses TRBV28 and TRBJ2-3; D is perhaps TRBD2 (7 bases). This CDR3 has 15 residues. V shed 2 bases and J shed 5 bases, with 14 bases lying between them. Germline V gene sequence: CDR1 MDHEN, CDR2 SYDVKM. The CDR3 sequence: CASSLGGGGKDTQYF. The CDR3 coding sequence is TGTGCCAGCAGTTTAGGAGGGGGGGGAAAAGATACGCAGTATTTT. Combining the CDR3 with reference TRBV28 and TRBJ2-3 gives the whole variable domain DVKVTQSSRYLVKRTGEKVFLECVQDMDHENMFWYRQDPGLGLRLIYFSYDVKMKEKGDIPEGYSVSREKKERFSLILESASTNQTSMYLCASSLGGGGKDTQYFGPGTRLTVL.